Listed below are T cell receptor beta chains from one sample, sequenced in a study of T cell responses to AZD1222 COVID-19 vaccine. Repertoires were generated with immunoSEQ multiplex PCR, while TCRdb's copy carries only in-frame clones and drops some. The sample holds more than 95,000 clones; about nine tenths are singletons and the top ten take about 3.1%. The input for sequencing was peripheral blood, taken 28 days after the second dose of the MenACWY control vaccine. The receptors originated from an adult who received the MenACWY meningococcal vaccine as a control. Both conserved end residues are part of each CDR3. The order of the fields is J gene, D gene, V gene, clone size, CDR3 protein, CDR3 DNA. A D gene is named only where the DNA matches it firmly. Size is omitted from some rows. Given values are once, few, many or a class for expanded clones.

j_call: TRBJ2-1
d_call: -
v_call: TRBV6-2/TRBV6-3
clone_size: -
cdr3_aa: CASSWTTLNEQFF
cdr3_nt: TGTGCCAGCAGCTGGACCACCCTCAATGAGCAGTTCTTC

j_call: TRBJ1-2
d_call: -
v_call: TRBV28
clone_size: -
cdr3_aa: CATPSTGNWGYTF
cdr3_nt: TGTGCCACCCCCAGTACAGGGAACTGGGGCTACACCTTC

j_call: TRBJ1-2
d_call: TRBD1
v_call: TRBV5-6
clone_size: -
cdr3_aa: CASSFSGQGFNYGYTF
cdr3_nt: TGTGCCAGCAGCTTCTCTGGACAGGGGTTTAACTATGGCTACACCTTC

j_call: TRBJ2-7
d_call: -
v_call: TRBV5-4
clone_size: -
cdr3_aa: CASSLLGSYEQYF
cdr3_nt: TGTGCCAGCAGCTTGCTCGGCTCCTACGAGCAGTACTTC

j_call: TRBJ1-2
d_call: -
v_call: TRBV28
clone_size: -
cdr3_aa: CASSPGHGYTF
cdr3_nt: TGTGCCAGCTCCCCTGGGCATGGCTACACCTTC

j_call: TRBJ1-2
d_call: -
v_call: TRBV10-3
clone_size: -
cdr3_aa: CAISEGGLNYGYTF
cdr3_nt: TGTGCCATCAGTGAGGGGGGGCTTAACTATGGCTACACCTTC

j_call: TRBJ2-5
d_call: -
v_call: TRBV11-2
clone_size: -
cdr3_aa: CASSLDKVGTQYF
cdr3_nt: TGTGCCAGCAGCTTAGATAAAGTCGGGACCCAGTACTTC

j_call: TRBJ2-7
d_call: -
v_call: TRBV29-1
clone_size: few
cdr3_aa: CSVPTSYEQYF
cdr3_nt: TGCAGCGTCCCCACATCCTACGAGCAGTACTTC

j_call: TRBJ1-6
d_call: TRBD1
v_call: TRBV6-5
clone_size: -
cdr3_aa: CASSRDRDNSPLHF
cdr3_nt: TGTGCCAGCAGCCGGGACAGGGATAATTCACCCCTCCACTTT

j_call: TRBJ1-2
d_call: -
v_call: TRBV5-1
clone_size: few
cdr3_aa: CASSLDSYGYTF
cdr3_nt: TGCGCCAGCAGCTTGGACAGCTATGGCTACACCTTC

j_call: TRBJ1-1
d_call: -
v_call: TRBV7-3
clone_size: -
cdr3_aa: CASSPNPSVLNTEAFF
cdr3_nt: TGTGCCAGCAGCCCGAACCCCAGCGTGCTGAACACTGAAGCTTTCTTT

j_call: TRBJ2-5
d_call: -
v_call: TRBV6-4
clone_size: -
cdr3_aa: CASSPTSAGAGETQYF
cdr3_nt: TGTGCCAGCAGTCCCACTAGCGCAGGGGCTGGAGAGACCCAGTACTTC

j_call: TRBJ1-4
d_call: -
v_call: TRBV6-5
clone_size: -
cdr3_aa: CASKNDRATNEKLFF
cdr3_nt: TGTGCCAGCAAAAACGATCGTGCAACTAATGAAAAACTGTTTTTT

j_call: TRBJ1-4
d_call: TRBD1
v_call: TRBV30
clone_size: -
cdr3_aa: CAWTNLPGQVRTNEKLFF
cdr3_nt: TGTGCCTGGACCAACTTACCCGGACAGGTAAGAACTAATGAAAAACTGTTTTTT

j_call: TRBJ2-7
d_call: TRBD1
v_call: TRBV4-1
clone_size: -
cdr3_aa: CASSQSDRASYEQYF
cdr3_nt: TGCGCCAGCAGCCAATCAGACAGGGCCTCCTACGAGCAGTACTTC

j_call: TRBJ2-3
d_call: -
v_call: TRBV5-8
clone_size: -
cdr3_aa: CASSFLLGTDTQYF
cdr3_nt: TGTGCCAGCAGCTTTCTACTGGGCACAGATACGCAGTATTTT

j_call: TRBJ1-6
d_call: -
v_call: TRBV18
clone_size: -
cdr3_aa: CASSPRTDNSPLHF
cdr3_nt: TGTGCCAGCTCACCGCGGACCGATAATTCACCCCTCCACTTT

j_call: TRBJ1-2
d_call: -
v_call: TRBV5-4
clone_size: -
cdr3_aa: CASSPNQGNNYGYTF
cdr3_nt: TGTGCCAGCAGCCCTAACCAGGGGAACAACTATGGCTACACCTTC

j_call: TRBJ2-3
d_call: -
v_call: TRBV10-3
clone_size: -
cdr3_aa: CAIGDTQYF
cdr3_nt: TGTGCCATCGGGGATACGCAGTATTTT

j_call: TRBJ2-1
d_call: TRBD1
v_call: TRBV7-3
clone_size: -
cdr3_aa: CASSRGTGGVYNEQFF
cdr3_nt: TGTGCCAGCAGCCGCGGGACAGGGGGAGTCTACAATGAGCAGTTCTTC

j_call: TRBJ2-2
d_call: TRBD2
v_call: TRBV28
clone_size: -
cdr3_aa: CASRPKGLAGNTGELFF
cdr3_nt: TGTGCCAGCAGGCCCAAAGGACTAGCGGGAAACACCGGGGAGCTGTTTTTT

j_call: TRBJ2-1
d_call: TRBD1
v_call: TRBV24-1
clone_size: -
cdr3_aa: CATSDLSGTGDLGEQFF
cdr3_nt: TGTGCCACCAGTGATTTGTCCGGGACAGGGGATCTTGGTGAGCAGTTCTTC

j_call: TRBJ1-2
d_call: TRBD1
v_call: TRBV7-9
clone_size: -
cdr3_aa: CASSPGDSPNYGYTF
cdr3_nt: TGTGCCAGCAGCCCTGGGGACAGTCCTAACTATGGCTACACCTTC

j_call: TRBJ1-1
d_call: -
v_call: TRBV15
clone_size: few
cdr3_aa: CATSRVGGEAFF
cdr3_nt: TGTGCCACCAGCAGGGTGGGAGGTGAAGCTTTCTTT

j_call: TRBJ1-1
d_call: -
v_call: TRBV27
clone_size: -
cdr3_aa: CASSFLRPNQRTEAFF
cdr3_nt: TGTGCCAGCAGTTTCCTTAGACCGAACCAAAGGACTGAAGCTTTCTTT

j_call: TRBJ2-1
d_call: -
v_call: TRBV5-1
clone_size: once
cdr3_aa: CASSGSYNEQFF
cdr3_nt: TGCGCCAGCAGTGGATCCTACAATGAGCAGTTCTTC

j_call: TRBJ2-3
d_call: -
v_call: TRBV18
clone_size: -
cdr3_aa: CASSPSTDTQYF
cdr3_nt: TGTGCCAGCTCACCCAGCACAGATACGCAGTATTTT

j_call: TRBJ1-1
d_call: -
v_call: TRBV7-9
clone_size: -
cdr3_aa: CASSSYEGSEAFF
cdr3_nt: TGTGCCAGCAGCTCGTACGAAGGATCTGAAGCTTTCTTT

j_call: TRBJ2-5
d_call: -
v_call: TRBV18
clone_size: -
cdr3_aa: CASSPRNKQETQYF
cdr3_nt: TGTGCCAGCTCACCACGGAACAAGCAAGAGACCCAGTACTTC

j_call: TRBJ2-5
d_call: TRBD1
v_call: TRBV5-1
clone_size: -
cdr3_aa: CASSWDTPRGETQYF
cdr3_nt: TGCGCCAGCAGCTGGGACACGCCCAGGGGGGAGACCCAGTACTTC

j_call: TRBJ1-3
d_call: TRBD1
v_call: TRBV7-9
clone_size: -
cdr3_aa: CASSERQGRNTIYF
cdr3_nt: TGTGCCAGCAGCGAAAGACAGGGACGGAACACCATATATTTT

j_call: TRBJ1-4
d_call: TRBD1
v_call: TRBV28
clone_size: -
cdr3_aa: CASSEPGQGTTNEKLFF
cdr3_nt: TGTGCCAGCAGTGAGCCGGGACAGGGCACAACTAATGAAAAACTGTTTTTT

j_call: TRBJ2-5
d_call: TRBD2
v_call: TRBV19
clone_size: -
cdr3_aa: CASSTTGGQETQYF
cdr3_nt: TGTGCCAGTAGTACCACGGGGGGGCAAGAGACCCAGTACTTC

j_call: TRBJ2-2
d_call: -
v_call: TRBV5-1
clone_size: few
cdr3_aa: CASSLGTADTGELFF
cdr3_nt: TGCGCCAGCAGCTTAGGGACTGCCGACACCGGGGAGCTGTTTTTT

j_call: TRBJ2-3
d_call: TRBD2
v_call: TRBV2
clone_size: -
cdr3_aa: CASTASGGYTDTQYF
cdr3_nt: TGTGCCAGCACGGCTAGCGGGGGATACACAGATACGCAGTATTTT

j_call: TRBJ2-1
d_call: -
v_call: TRBV19
clone_size: -
cdr3_aa: CASSSWSGAYNEQFF
cdr3_nt: TGTGCCAGTAGTAGTTGGTCGGGGGCTTACAATGAGCAGTTCTTC

j_call: TRBJ1-5
d_call: -
v_call: TRBV6-2/TRBV6-3
clone_size: few
cdr3_aa: CASSYRVGSNQPQHF
cdr3_nt: TGTGCCAGCAGTTACAGGGTTGGTAGCAATCAGCCCCAGCATTTT

j_call: TRBJ1-1
d_call: -
v_call: TRBV19
clone_size: -
cdr3_aa: CASTLQGRGTEAFF
cdr3_nt: TGTGCCAGTACACTGCAAGGGCGCGGGACTGAAGCTTTCTTT

j_call: TRBJ1-2
d_call: -
v_call: TRBV12-3/TRBV12-4
clone_size: -
cdr3_aa: CASSLRDGYTF
cdr3_nt: TGTGCCAGCAGTTTAAGGGATGGCTACACCTTC

j_call: TRBJ1-2
d_call: -
v_call: TRBV4-3
clone_size: -
cdr3_aa: CASSQDPRVNYGYTF
cdr3_nt: TGCGCCAGCAGCCAAGATCCCAGGGTGAACTATGGCTACACCTTC

j_call: TRBJ2-7
d_call: TRBD1
v_call: TRBV28
clone_size: once
cdr3_aa: CASRRQGRTVEQYF
cdr3_nt: TGTGCCAGCAGAAGACAGGGGCGAACCGTCGAGCAGTACTTC

j_call: TRBJ2-7
d_call: TRBD1
v_call: TRBV11-2
clone_size: -
cdr3_aa: CASSLAPGTGSSYEQYF
cdr3_nt: TGTGCCAGCAGCTTAGCCCCCGGGACAGGTAGCTCCTACGAGCAGTACTTC

j_call: TRBJ2-7
d_call: -
v_call: TRBV18
clone_size: -
cdr3_aa: CASSPGTEPYEQYF
cdr3_nt: TGTGCCAGCTCCCCCGGGACGGAGCCCTACGAGCAGTACTTC

j_call: TRBJ2-3
d_call: TRBD2
v_call: TRBV4-2
clone_size: -
cdr3_aa: CASSFASGGATDTQYF
cdr3_nt: TGTGCCAGCAGCTTTGCTAGCGGGGGGGCCACAGATACGCAGTATTTT

j_call: TRBJ1-5
d_call: -
v_call: TRBV7-2
clone_size: -
cdr3_aa: CASSPNLSNQPQHF
cdr3_nt: TGTGCCAGCAGCCCTAATTTAAGCAATCAGCCCCAGCATTTT

j_call: TRBJ1-5
d_call: -
v_call: TRBV4-1
clone_size: -
cdr3_aa: CASSQGDRPWNQPQHF
cdr3_nt: TGCGCCAGCAGCCAGGGCGACAGGCCGTGGAATCAGCCCCAGCATTTT

j_call: TRBJ2-1
d_call: TRBD2
v_call: TRBV11-3
clone_size: -
cdr3_aa: CASSLGIGEGLAGYNEQFF
cdr3_nt: TGTGCCAGCAGCTTAGGAATAGGGGAGGGACTAGCGGGATACAATGAGCAGTTCTTC

j_call: TRBJ1-2
d_call: -
v_call: TRBV28
clone_size: -
cdr3_aa: CASSLSVGYGYTF
cdr3_nt: TGTGCCAGCAGTTTAAGCGTTGGTTATGGCTACACCTTC

j_call: TRBJ2-7
d_call: -
v_call: TRBV28
clone_size: -
cdr3_aa: CASSLSGNKGYEQYF
cdr3_nt: TGTGCCAGCAGTTTATCTGGGAATAAAGGCTACGAGCAGTACTTC

j_call: TRBJ2-3
d_call: -
v_call: TRBV2
clone_size: -
cdr3_aa: CASTLTDTQYF
cdr3_nt: TGTGCCAGCACCCTAACAGATACGCAGTATTTT